This TCR beta chain originates from a study of CD8 T cells in acute hepatitis C reinfection (dated by TCRdb to the early 2020s). Looking at the study overall: Both during acute infection and after viral clearance, the study profiled the TCRbeta repertoire of CD8+ T cells that were specific for the HCV NS3-1073 epitope. A handful of spontaneous resolvers contributed paired acute and follow-up samples.

This specimen's time point label, interpreted: naive CD8 control sorted from an acute-time-point sample. Enrolled in the Montreal Hepatitis C Cohort (HEPCO) in Canada, the donors were people who inject drugs, and these donors were followed every 3 months. Acute primary HCV infection was defined by a positive HCV RNA or antibody test following a negative test within the previous 24 weeks. CD3, CD8 and CD45RO antibodies were used for surface staining, and dead cells were excluded with an aqua fixable dye. The cohort comprised fewer than 10 spontaneous resolvers, defined by HCV RNA clearance within 24 weeks. Frozen stocks of peripheral blood mononuclear cells were first thawed, after which negative isolation of CD8+ T cells was carried out using the MACS CD8+ T cell Isolation Kit. Cells were sorted on a BD FACSAria II cell sorter. Results and caveats for the whole study, not just this receptor: Diversity in the NS3-1073 specific repertoires was high, and no significant differences in diversity emerged among acute resolver, follow-up resolver and acute chronic samples. Follow-up repertoires were not available for chronically infected subjects, because NS3-1073 specific cells were too rare to be sorted. All groups preferentially used the TRBV04 and TRBV06 gene families, and overrepresentation in the naive pool did not explain this preferential usage. It was rare for CDR3 sequences to be shared with other epitopes, and exact matching may have been limited by differing sequencing approaches. About 13 public clonotypes were found regardless of outcome, and V04-02/J02-02 was used by one public clonotype. Only the TCRbeta chain was sequenced in bulk, so alphabeta pairing of public clonotypes could not be determined.

V is pared back by 6 bases and J by 4 bases, with 14 bases lying between the germline termini. From its cysteine to its phenylalanine, the CDR3 spans 14 amino acids. CDR3 DNA only is kept here, 42 bases in frame from base 1. Reading the germline V gene gives CDR1 SNHLY and CDR2 FYNNEI. Genomic DNA was extracted from the FACS-sorted cells, and the TCRbeta chains were sequenced by the commercial immunoSEQ service. As for the authors' bioinformatics: Repertoire data were analyzed with ImmunoSEQ Analyzer software v3.0 and R v3.5.1. Only productive rearrangements were analyzed, because any sequences with stop codons or out-of-frame rearrangements were filtered out. Simpson diversity, Shannon entropy, CDR3 length and nucleotide addition metrics were supplied by the sequencing provider. Clonotypes were grouped by frequency as dominant, sub-dominant, low or lowest abundance, and most analyses excluded clonotypes below 0.1%. A CDR3 amino acid clonotype was called public if the clonotype appeared in at least two subjects at a cumulative frequency of at least 0.5%. What TCRdb holds here is the immuneACCESS table cut down to in-frame rearrangements. Part of the clones is not present; checked against another copy, under half of the missing clones reflect an unresolved V gene, and the others are unexplained. V, J and clone size are taken as reported in that table, and D and trimming were inferred from the DNA itself. The sample has around 36,000 clones on record, roughly 85% of them singletons. The ten largest make up around 9.9% of the sample.

Concerning this clone itself: Its antigen remains unidentified. Base qualities are missing; no much larger clone stands one base away.

The sequencing sample was made of naive CD8+ T cells from PBMCs. In light of the paper, this sample's cell subset or site label describes: sorted total naive CD45RO-negative CD8+ T cells. The receptor comes from a woman under 30 who spontaneously cleared hepatitis C infection. Recombination linked TRBV2 to TRBJ2-3; the D gene is perhaps TRBD1, from 6 matching bases. CDR3 region: CASRGTPEPDTQYF. The bases read TGTGCCAGCAGGGGGACACCAGAGCCAGATACGCAGTATTTT.